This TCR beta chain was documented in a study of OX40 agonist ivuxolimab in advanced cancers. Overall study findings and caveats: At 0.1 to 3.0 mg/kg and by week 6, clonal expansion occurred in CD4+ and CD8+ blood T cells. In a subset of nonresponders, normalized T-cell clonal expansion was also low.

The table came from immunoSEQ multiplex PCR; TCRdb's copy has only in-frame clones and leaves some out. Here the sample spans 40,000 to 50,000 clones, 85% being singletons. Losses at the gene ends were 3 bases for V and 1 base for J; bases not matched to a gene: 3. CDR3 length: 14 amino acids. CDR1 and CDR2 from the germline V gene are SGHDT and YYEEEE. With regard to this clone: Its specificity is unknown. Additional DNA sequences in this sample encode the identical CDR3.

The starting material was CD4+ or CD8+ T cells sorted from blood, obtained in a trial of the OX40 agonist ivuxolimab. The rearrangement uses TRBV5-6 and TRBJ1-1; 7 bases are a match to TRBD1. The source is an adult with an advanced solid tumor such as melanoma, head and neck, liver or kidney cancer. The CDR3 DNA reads TGTGCCAGCAGCTACAGGGGTCGGAACACTGAAGCTTTCTTT. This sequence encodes CASSYRGRNTEAFF.